Presented here are 12 T cell receptor beta chains from one specimen sequenced in a study of tumor-infiltrating lymphocytes in primary liver carcinoma. Each 20-30 mg portion of unsorted bulk tissue served as the source for co-extraction of RNA and DNA. A primer in the constant region served to generate TCR beta cDNA from 450 to 600 ng of total RNA. Three nested multiplex PCR rounds, a slightly modified ARM-PCR, produced the libraries for TCR beta. PCR rounds one and two used TRBV1-TRBV30 forward primers with a C-beta reverse primer for 9 to 10 cycles each. TCRdb reprocessed the multiplex PCR reads via MiXCR and lists one record per CDR3 protein. The profile covers about 110,000 distinct CDR3 sequences, with 50% to 65% appearing a single time and around 9.3% taken by the ten largest. The specimen sequenced was liver tumor tissue from sampling region 1. Subset of the sample: tumor region T1, superior pole. All receptors come from a woman aged 60-75 years with primary liver carcinoma and hepatitis B virus infection.

To note about this clonotype: It may be a read error: a sequence one base away is much more abundant. This CDR3 is missing its conserved last phenylalanine or tryptophan, likely due to a read error. The rearrangement joins TRBV6-5 to TRBJ2-7; perhaps TRBD1 as D (7 bases). The length of the CDR3 is 14 residues. V was shortened by 5 bases and J by 3 bases, with 14 bases between the two germline ends. The V gene's germline CDR1 is MNHEY and CDR2 SVGAGI. For the CDR3, the DNA is TGTGCCAGCAGTGACGGGGGACAGCGCTACGAGCAGTACTCC. Its translation is CASSDGGQRYEQYS.

The V and J genes are TRBV28 and TRBJ2-3; D is unresolved. Between the trimmed V and J ends, which lost 5 bases and 4 bases, there was a span of 13 bases. This CDR3 comprises 14 residues. Germline CDR1 and CDR2: MDHEN and SYDVKM. Here the CDR3 DNA reads TGTGCCAGCAGTCTAGGTGCGCTCGCAGATACGCAGTATTTT. It yields the protein CASSLGALADTQYF.

This sequence joins TRBV11-2 and TRBJ1-2; 12 positions match TRBD1. The V and J ends lost 1 base and 10 bases, in that order; junction bases with no gene match: 7. Germline values: CDR1 SGHAT, CDR2 FQNNGV. The CDR3 has 15 residues. The CDR3 here is CASSLGPGTGGNYTF. The CDR3 DNA sequence: TGTGCCAGCAGCTTAGGCCCCGGGACAGGGGGCAACTACACCTTC.

Concerning this clonotype: A much larger clone is a single base away; this may be a read error. V and J are TRBV5-6 and TRBJ1-2; TRBD1 matches at 7 bases. The CDR3 runs to 15 residues. The germline CDR1 and CDR2 sequences are SGHDT and YYEEEE. The CDR3 region is CASSFLSPGGGGYIF. CDR3 DNA sequence: TGTGCCAGCAGCTTCCTATCCCCAGGGGGAGGTGGCTACATCTTC.

This clonotype was detected only once. Its ends do not fully match the called genes, so a read error is possible. The chain carries TRBV11-2 and TRBJ2-2; D possibly corresponds to TRBD2 (5 bases). CDR1 and CDR2 from the germline V gene are SGHAT and FQNNGV. The CDR3 is 13 amino acids. CDR3 region: CASSLNWTGELLF. The DNA for the CDR3 is TGTGCCAGCAGCTTAAATTGGACTGGGGAGCTGTTATTT.

V is TRBV14 and J is TRBJ2-7; possibly TRBD1 for D (6 bases). The V end was cut by 5 bases, the J end by 0 bases, with 17 bases between. Germline V gives CDR1 SGHDN, CDR2 FVKESK. There are 16 residues in the CDR3. CDR3: CASSTGTRGVSYEQYF. The CDR3 DNA follows: TGTGCCAGCAGCACTGGGACAAGGGGAGTCTCCTACGAGCAGTACTTC. The variable domain in full, with the rest retrieved from reference TRBV14 and TRBJ2-7, is EAGVTQFPSHSVIEKGQTVTLRCDPISGHDNLYWYRRVMGKEIKFLLHFVKESKQDESGMPNNRFLAERTGGTYSTLKVQPAELEDSGVYFCASSTGTRGVSYEQYFGPGTRLTVT.

About this clonotype: It is likely a read error, because the conserved phenylalanine at the end of the CDR3 is missing. The rearrangement links TRBV7-8 to TRBJ1-1, with D unresolved. Germline V gene lookup returns CDR1 SGHVS and CDR2 FQNEAQ. The V end lost 2 bases, the J end lost 2 bases, and 12 bases lay between the germline ends. This CDR3 comprises 15 residues. The CDR3 DNA reads as TGTGCCAGCAGCTTAAATGAACGTAGCAACACTGAAGCTTTCATT. The encoded protein is CASSLNERSNTEAFI.

This clonotype has a count of ten or more. The junction differs from germline at one of its ends, possibly a read error. V gene TRBV6-5 combines with J gene TRBJ1-2; D call uncertain. The CDR3 contains 12 residues. Per germline, CDR1 MNHEY and CDR2 SVGAGI. Written as DNA, the CDR3 is TGTGCATGTTCGATCGGATCTGGTTTGTTTCTCTTC. Its translation: CACSIGSGLFLF.

As regards this clonotype: Relative to the germline gene, one junction end is altered; a read error may explain this. V is TRBV11-2 and J is TRBJ1-2; D is unclear. This CDR3 has 12 residues. Germline CDR1 and CDR2: SGHAT and FQNNGV. In nucleotides, the CDR3 is TGTGCCAACAGCTTAGCGGGTTATGACTACACCTTC. Translated, it gives CANSLAGYDYTF.

With respect to this clonotype: Since a much larger clone is just one base distant, this may be a read error. J is TRBJ1-1 and V is TRBV29-1, with D unresolved. CDR1 SQVTM and CDR2 ANQGSEA come from the germline V gene. The CDR3 consists of 14 residues. In DNA form, the CDR3 reads TGCAACGTTGAGGCTTACTCGAGGAACACTGAAGCTTTCTTT. Translating gives CNVEAYSRNTEAFF.

The rearrangement links TRBV7-8 to TRBJ2-2; the match to TRBD2 covers 10 bases. The CDR3 has 16 amino acids. CDR1 is SGHVS, CDR2 FQNEAQ, per germline. Germline trimming cut 4 bases from V and 7 bases from J; bases unmatched to any gene: 9. The CDR3 DNA is TGTGCCAGCAGCTCTACTCTAGCGGGAGAAAGCGGGGAGCTGTTTTTT. This translates into CASSSTLAGESGELFF.

Note on this clonotype: A much larger clone differs from this one at a single base, so this may be a read error. V and J are TRBV5-4 and TRBJ2-1, with 7 nucleotides matching TRBD1. Germline assignment: CDR1 SGHNT and CDR2 YYREEE (reference sequence). The CDR3 extends over 16 amino acids. The V segment lost 4 bases and the J segment 7 bases; nucleotides outside the gene matches: 14. As DNA, the CDR3 is TGTGCCAGCAGCCCCGGAGTGACAGGGTCATCAAATGAGCAGTTCTTC. Encoded protein: CASSPGVTGSSNEQFF.